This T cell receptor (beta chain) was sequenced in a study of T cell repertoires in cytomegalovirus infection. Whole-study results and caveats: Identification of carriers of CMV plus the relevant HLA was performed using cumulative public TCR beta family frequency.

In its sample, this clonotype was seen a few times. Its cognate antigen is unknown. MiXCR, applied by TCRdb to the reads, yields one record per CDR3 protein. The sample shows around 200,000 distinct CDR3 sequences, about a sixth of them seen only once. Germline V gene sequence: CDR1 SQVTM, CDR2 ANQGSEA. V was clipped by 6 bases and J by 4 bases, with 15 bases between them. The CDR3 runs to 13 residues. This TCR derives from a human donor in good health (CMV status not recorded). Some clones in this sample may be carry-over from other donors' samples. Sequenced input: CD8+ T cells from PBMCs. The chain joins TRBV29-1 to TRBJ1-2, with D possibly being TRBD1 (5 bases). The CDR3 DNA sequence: TGCAGCGTGGGCGGTCCGGGGCCCTATGGCTACACCTTC. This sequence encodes CSVGGPGPYGYTF.